This paragraph covers one T cell receptor beta chain sequence. The antigen is not known. The V gene's germline CDR1 is WSHSY and CDR2 SAAADI. The CDR3 covers 15 residues. With 0 bases clipped from V and 10 bases from J, the junction kept 7 bases outside the gene matches. This sample was included in a study of T cells in Graves' hyperthyroidism and ophthalmopathy. General study findings and limits: Median prediction lead before ophthalmopathy onset was 5 to 7 months with the model.

From RNA transcripts, TCR beta CDR3 regions were amplified. First-round RT-PCR of the TCR CDR3 relied on the HTBI primer set. MiXCR, applied by TCRdb to the multiplex PCR reads, yields one record per CDR3 protein. This table has nearly 600,000 distinct CDR3 sequences, approximately 15% appearing once. This sequence was found in a woman aged 18-29 years with Graves' ophthalmopathy. The sequenced sample consisted of blood. The chain carries TRBV10-2 and TRBJ2-2, with 8 bases identical to TRBD1. CDR3: CASSESLDRVEELFF. DNA for the CDR3: TGCGCCAGCAGTGAGTCGCTGGACAGGGTGGAGGAGCTGTTTTTT.